This TCR beta chain derives from a study of blood T cell repertoires in COVID-19. The wider study: PBMCs, B-cell-depleted T cells, or T cells provided the cDNA or gDNA that made up the material.

Adults between roughly 18 and 95 years of age took part from 20 to 25 US areas. V lost 4 bases to trimming and J lost 1 base, with 8 bases between them. This CDR3 has 13 residues. CDR1 SGHNT and CDR2 YYREEE come from the germline V gene (reference sequence). This clone was observed once. TCRdb keeps only in-frame clones here, not all; method: immunoSEQ multiplex PCR. The table records around 250,000 clones, 80% to 85% of them present only once. This chain connects TRBV5-4 to TRBJ1-2; D possibly corresponds to TRBD1 (6 bases). The origin of this receptor is a man aged 45-65 years who had recovered from COVID-19. Material: PBMCs or T cells enriched from blood (not recorded which). CDR3 nucleotides: TGTGCCAGCAGCGTGGACAGTAACTATGGCTACACCTTC. It yields the protein CASSVDSNYGYTF.